The text below deals with one T cell receptor beta chain. At one end, the junction sequence differs from germline, possibly due to a read error. Distinct nucleotide sequences in the sample also encode this CDR3. These data are taken from a study of cytomegalovirus exposure and HLA in healthy donors. Researchers ran the PCR with 60 Vbeta and 13 Jbeta primers. Method: immunoSEQ multiplex PCR; TCRdb's copy keeps in-frame clones and lacks some. The table counts roughly 51,000 clones; around 5.6% lies in the top ten. The CDR3 is 14 residues long. Germline V gives CDR1 LNHDA, CDR2 SQIVND (reference sequence).

The gene calls are TRBV19 and TRBJ1-5; a weak D match, TRBD1 (6 bases). The sequence was obtained from a male donor in good health and CMV-seropositive. The sequenced material came from PBMCs. The CDR3 region has the DNA TGCGCCTCGAGGGGGGGCTATAGCAATCAGCCCCAGCATTTT. Protein: CASRGGYSNQPQHF.